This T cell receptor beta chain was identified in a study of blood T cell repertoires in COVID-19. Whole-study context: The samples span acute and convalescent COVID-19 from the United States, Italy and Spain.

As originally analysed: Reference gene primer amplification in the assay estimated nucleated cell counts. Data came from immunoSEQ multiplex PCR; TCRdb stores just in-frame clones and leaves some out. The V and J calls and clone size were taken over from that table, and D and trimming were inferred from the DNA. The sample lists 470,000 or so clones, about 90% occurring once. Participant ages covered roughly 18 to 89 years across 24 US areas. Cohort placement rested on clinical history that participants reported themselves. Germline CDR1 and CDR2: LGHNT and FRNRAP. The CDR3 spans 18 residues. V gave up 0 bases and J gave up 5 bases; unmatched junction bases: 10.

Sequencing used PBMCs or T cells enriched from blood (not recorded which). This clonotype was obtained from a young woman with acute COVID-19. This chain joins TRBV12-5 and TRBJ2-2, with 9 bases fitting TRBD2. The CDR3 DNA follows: TGTGCTAGTGGTTTGGTAAAGCTTGCGGGAGGGACGACCGGGGAGCTGTTTTTT. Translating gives CASGLVKLAGGTTGELFF. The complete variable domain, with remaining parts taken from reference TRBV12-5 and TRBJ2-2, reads DARVTQTPRHKVTEMGQEVTMRCQPILGHNTVFWYRQTMMQGLELLAYFRNRAPLDDSGMPKDRFSAEMPDATLATLKIQPSEPRDSAVYFCASGLVKLAGGTTGELFFGEGSRLTVL.